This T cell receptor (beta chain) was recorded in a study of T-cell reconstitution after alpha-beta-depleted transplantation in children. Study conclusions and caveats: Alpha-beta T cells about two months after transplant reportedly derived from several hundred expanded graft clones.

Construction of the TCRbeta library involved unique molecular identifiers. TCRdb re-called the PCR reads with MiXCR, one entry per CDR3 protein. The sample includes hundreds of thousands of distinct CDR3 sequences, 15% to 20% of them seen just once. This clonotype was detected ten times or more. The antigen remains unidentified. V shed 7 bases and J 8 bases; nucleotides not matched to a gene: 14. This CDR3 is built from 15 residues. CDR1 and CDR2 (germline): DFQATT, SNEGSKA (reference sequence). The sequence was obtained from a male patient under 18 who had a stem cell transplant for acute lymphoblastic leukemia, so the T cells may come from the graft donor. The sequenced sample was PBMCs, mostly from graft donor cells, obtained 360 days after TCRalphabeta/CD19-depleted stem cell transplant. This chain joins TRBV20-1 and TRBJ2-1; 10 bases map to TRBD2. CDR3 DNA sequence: TGCAGTGTCCCACCCAGGTCTAGCGGGAGTCATGAGCAGTTCTTC. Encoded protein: CSVPPRSSGSHEQFF.